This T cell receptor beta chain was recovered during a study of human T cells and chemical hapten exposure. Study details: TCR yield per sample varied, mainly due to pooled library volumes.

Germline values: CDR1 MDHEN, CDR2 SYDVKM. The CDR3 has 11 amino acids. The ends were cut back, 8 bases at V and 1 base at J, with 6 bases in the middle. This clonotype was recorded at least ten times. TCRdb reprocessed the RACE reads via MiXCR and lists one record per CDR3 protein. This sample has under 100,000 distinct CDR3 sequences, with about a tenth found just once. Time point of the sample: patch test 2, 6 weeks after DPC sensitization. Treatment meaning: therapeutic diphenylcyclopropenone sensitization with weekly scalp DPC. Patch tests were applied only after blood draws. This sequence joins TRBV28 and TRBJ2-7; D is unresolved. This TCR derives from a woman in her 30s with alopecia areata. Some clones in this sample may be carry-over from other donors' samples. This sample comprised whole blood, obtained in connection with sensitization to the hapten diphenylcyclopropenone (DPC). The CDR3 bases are TGTGCCAGCTACAGTTCCTACGAGCAGTACTTC. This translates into CASYSSYEQYF.